The present TCR beta chain was sequenced within a study of graft-versus-host responses after intestinal transplantation. Study background: Among the recipients, all got anti-thymocyte globulin induction and then tacrolimus and steroids for approximately 3 years.

Note on this clone: Its target is unknown.

The protocol was immunoSEQ multiplex PCR, while the TCRdb copy is restricted to in-frame clones and leaves out a portion. Of about 85,000 clones listed, approximately 89% were seen once; the top ten hold 7% to 9.5%. The sequencing used unstimulated CD8+ T cells sorted from spleen or lymph node cells, collected before transplant. The receptor comes from a human donor who was the organ donor for an intestinal transplant.

CDR3 sequence reads: CASSLAGYNEQFF. CDR3 bases: TGTGCCAGCAGTCTAGCGGGGTACAATGAGCAGTTCTTC. V gene TRBV6-5 combines with J gene TRBJ2-1; 9 nucleotides align to TRBD2. CDR1 MNHEY and CDR2 SVGAGI come from the germline V gene. V lost 5 bases, J lost 4 bases, and 0 bases stayed unmatched. The CDR3 is 13 amino acids.